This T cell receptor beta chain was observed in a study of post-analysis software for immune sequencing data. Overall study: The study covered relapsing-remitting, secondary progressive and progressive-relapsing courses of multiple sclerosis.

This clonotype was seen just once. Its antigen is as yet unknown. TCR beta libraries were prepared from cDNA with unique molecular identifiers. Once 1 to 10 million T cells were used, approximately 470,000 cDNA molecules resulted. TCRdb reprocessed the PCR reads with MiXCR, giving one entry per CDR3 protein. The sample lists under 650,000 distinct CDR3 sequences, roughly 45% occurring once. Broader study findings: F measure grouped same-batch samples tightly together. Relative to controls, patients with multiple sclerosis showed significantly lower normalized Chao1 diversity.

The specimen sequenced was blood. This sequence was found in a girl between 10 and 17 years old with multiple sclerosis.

CDR3 residues: CASSGGTGGYTEAFF. The CDR3 nucleotides are TGCGCCAGCAGCGGGGGGACAGGGGGTTACACTGAAGCTTTCTTT. The rearrangement links TRBV5-1 to TRBJ1-1; TRBD1 agrees at 11 bases. The CDR3 length is 15 residues. The germline gives CDR1 SGHRS, CDR2 YFSETQ. V shed 4 bases and J 3 bases; nucleotides not matched to a gene: 5. Supplemented by reference TRBV5-1 and TRBJ1-1, the full variable domain reads KAGVTQTPRYLIKTRGQQVTLSCSPISGHRSVSWYQQTPGQGLQFLFEYFSETQRNKGNFPGRFSGRQFSNSRSEMNVSTLELGDSALYLCASSGGTGGYTEAFFGQGTRLTVV.